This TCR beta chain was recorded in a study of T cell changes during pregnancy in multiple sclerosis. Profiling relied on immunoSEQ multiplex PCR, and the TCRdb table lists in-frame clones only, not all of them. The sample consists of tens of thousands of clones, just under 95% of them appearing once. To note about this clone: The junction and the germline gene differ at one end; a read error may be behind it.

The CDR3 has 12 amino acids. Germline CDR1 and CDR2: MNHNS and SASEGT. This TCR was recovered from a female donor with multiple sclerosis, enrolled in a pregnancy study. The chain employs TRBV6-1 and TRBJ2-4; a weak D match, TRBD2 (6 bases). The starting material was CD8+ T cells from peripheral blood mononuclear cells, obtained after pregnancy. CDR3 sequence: CASREGLWGGYF. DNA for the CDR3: TGTGCCAGCAGAGAAGGGCTGTGGGGAGGGTACTTC.